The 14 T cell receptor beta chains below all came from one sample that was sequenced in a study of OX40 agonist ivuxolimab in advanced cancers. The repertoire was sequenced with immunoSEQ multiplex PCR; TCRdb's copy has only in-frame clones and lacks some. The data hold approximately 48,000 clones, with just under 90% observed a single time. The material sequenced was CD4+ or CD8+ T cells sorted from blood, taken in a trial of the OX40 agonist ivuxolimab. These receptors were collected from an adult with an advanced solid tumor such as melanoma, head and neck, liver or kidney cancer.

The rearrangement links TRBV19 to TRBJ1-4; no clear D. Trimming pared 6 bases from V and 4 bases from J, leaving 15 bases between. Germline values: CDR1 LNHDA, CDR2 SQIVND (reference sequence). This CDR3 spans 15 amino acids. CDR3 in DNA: TGTGCCAGTAGCTTCCATCCCATTCTTAATGAAAAACTGTTTTTT. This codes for CASSFHPILNEKLFF.

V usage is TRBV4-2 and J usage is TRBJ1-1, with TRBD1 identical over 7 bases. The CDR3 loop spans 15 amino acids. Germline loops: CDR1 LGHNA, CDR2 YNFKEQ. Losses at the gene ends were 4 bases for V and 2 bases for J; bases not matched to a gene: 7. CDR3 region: CASSRIRDSNTEAFF. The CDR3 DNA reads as TGTGCCAGCAGCCGTATACGGGACAGTAACACTGAAGCTTTCTTT.

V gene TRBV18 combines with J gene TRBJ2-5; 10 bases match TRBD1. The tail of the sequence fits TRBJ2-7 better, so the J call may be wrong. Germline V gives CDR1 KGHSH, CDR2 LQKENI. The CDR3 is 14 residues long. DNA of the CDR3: TGTGCCAGCTCACCGGGGACAGGGGCATACGAGCAGTACTTC. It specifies CASSPGTGAYEQYF.

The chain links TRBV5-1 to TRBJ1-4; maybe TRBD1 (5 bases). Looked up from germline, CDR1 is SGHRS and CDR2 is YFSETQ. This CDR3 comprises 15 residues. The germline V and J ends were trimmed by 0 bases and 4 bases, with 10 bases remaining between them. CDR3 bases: TGCGCCAGCAGCTTGGGGGCGAGGGGTAATGAAAAACTGTTTTTT. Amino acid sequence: CASSLGARGNEKLFF.

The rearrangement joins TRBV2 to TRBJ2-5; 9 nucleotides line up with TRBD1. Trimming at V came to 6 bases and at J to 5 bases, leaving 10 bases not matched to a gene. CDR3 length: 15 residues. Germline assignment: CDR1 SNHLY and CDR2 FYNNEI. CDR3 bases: TGTGCCAGCAGAGAGGACAGGGGATGGGTCGAGACCCAGTACTTC. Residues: CASREDRGWVETQYF.

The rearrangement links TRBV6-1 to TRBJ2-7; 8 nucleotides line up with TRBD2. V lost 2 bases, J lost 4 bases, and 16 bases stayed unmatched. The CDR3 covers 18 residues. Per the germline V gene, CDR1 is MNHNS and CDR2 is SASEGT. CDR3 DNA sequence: TGTGCCAGCAGTGAATTTGATTCGGGACTAGAGGGGGGATACGAGCAGTACTTC. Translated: CASSEFDSGLEGGYEQYF.

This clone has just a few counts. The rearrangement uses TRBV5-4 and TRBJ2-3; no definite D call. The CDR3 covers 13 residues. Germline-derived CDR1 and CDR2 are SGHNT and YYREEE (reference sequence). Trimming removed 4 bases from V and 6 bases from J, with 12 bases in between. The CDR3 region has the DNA TGTGCCAGCAGCGGCGAAAGAGCGGATACGCAGTATTTT. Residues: CASSGERADTQYF.

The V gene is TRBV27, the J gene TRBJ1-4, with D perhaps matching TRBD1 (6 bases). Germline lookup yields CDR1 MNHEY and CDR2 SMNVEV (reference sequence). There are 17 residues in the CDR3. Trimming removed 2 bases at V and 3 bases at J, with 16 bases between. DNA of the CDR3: TGTGCCAGCAGTTTAATGACCACTTCAGGGGCTAATGAAAAACTGTTTTTT. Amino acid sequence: CASSLMTTSGANEKLFF. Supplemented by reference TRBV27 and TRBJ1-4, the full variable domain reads EAQVTQNPRYLITVTGKKLTVTCSQNMNHEYMSWYRQDPGLGLRQIYYSMNVEVTDKGDVPEGYKVSRKEKRNFPLILESPSPNQTSLYFCASSLMTTSGANEKLFFGSGTQLSVL.

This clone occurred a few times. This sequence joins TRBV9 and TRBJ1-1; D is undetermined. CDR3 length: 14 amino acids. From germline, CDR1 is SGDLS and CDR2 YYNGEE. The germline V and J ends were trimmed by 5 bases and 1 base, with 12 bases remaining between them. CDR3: CASSGSGTNTEAFF. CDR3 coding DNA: TGTGCCAGCAGTGGGTCTGGCACGAACACTGAAGCTTTCTTT.

The CDR3 nucleotides read TGTGCCAGCAGGTCCGGGACAGGGCCGGGCGAGCAGTACTTC. Its translation is CASRSGTGPGEQYF. This chain joins TRBV7-6 and TRBJ2-7; 9 bases are a match to TRBD1. Per the germline V gene, CDR1 is SGHVS and CDR2 is FNYEAQ. J was trimmed by 6 bases and V by 6 bases; bases with no gene match: 9. The CDR3 is 14 amino acids.

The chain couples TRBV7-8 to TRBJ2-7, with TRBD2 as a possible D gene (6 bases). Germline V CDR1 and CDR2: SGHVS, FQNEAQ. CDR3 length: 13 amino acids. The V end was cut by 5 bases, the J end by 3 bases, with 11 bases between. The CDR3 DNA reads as TGTGCCAGCAGCCGGGGGACGGGCTACGAGCAGTACTTC. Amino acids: CASSRGTGYEQYF.

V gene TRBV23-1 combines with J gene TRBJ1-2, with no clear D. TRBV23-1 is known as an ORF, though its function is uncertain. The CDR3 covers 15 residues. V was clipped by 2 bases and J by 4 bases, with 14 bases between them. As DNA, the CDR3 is TGCGCCAGCAGTCAAACAAGGCGGACGGCCTATGGCTACACCTTC. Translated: CASSQTRRTAYGYTF.

The CDR3 coding sequence is TGTGCCAGCACCGAACGAGACAGGATGGATACGCAGTATTTT. This sequence encodes CASTERDRMDTQYF. The J gene is TRBJ2-3, the V gene TRBV6-5; weak D call: TRBD1 (6 bases). CDR3 length: 14 residues. Germline CDR1 and CDR2: MNHEY and SVGAGI. Trimming cost V 7 bases and J 6 bases, with 17 bases left between them.

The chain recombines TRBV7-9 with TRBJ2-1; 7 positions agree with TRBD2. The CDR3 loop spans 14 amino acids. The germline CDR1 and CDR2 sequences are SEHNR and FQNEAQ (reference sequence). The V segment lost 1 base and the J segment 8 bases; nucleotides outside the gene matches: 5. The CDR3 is CASSLVGLVDEQFF. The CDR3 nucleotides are TGTGCCAGCAGCTTAGTAGGACTAGTGGATGAGCAGTTCTTC.